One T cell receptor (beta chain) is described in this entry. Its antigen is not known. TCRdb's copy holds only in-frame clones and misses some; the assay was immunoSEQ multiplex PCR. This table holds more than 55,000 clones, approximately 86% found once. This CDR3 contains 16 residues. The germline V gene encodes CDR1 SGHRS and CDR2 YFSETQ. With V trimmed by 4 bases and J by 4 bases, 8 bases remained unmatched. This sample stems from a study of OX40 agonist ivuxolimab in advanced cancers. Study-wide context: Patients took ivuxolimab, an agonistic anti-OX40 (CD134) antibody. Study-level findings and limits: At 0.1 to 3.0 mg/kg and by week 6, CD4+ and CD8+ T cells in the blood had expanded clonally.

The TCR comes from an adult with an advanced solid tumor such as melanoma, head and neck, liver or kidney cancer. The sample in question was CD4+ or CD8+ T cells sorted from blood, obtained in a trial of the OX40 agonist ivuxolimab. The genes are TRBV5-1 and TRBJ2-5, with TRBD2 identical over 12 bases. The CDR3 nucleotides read TGCGCCAGCAGCCCAGGCCCTAGCGGGAGGGGAGAGACCCAGTACTTC. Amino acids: CASSPGPSGRGETQYF.